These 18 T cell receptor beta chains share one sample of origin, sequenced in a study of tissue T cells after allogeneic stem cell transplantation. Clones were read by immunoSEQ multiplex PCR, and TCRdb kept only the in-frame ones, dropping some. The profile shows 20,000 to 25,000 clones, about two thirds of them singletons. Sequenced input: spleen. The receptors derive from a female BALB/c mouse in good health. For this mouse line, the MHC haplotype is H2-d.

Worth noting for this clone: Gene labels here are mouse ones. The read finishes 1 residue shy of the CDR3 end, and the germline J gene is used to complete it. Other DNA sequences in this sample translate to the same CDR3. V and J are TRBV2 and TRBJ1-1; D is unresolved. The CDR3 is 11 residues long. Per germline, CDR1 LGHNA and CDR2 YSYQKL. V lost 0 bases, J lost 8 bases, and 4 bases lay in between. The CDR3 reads CASSQDREVFF. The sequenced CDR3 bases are TGTGCCAGCAGCCAAGATAGGGAAGTCTTC.

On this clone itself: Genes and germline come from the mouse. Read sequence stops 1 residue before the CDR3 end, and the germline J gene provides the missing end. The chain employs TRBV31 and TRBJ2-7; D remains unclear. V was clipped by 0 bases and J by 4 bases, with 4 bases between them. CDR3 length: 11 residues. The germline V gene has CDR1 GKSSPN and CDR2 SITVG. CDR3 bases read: TGTGCCTGGAGTCTGCAGTATGAACAGTAC. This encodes CAWSLQYEQY. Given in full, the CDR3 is CAWSLQYEQYF.

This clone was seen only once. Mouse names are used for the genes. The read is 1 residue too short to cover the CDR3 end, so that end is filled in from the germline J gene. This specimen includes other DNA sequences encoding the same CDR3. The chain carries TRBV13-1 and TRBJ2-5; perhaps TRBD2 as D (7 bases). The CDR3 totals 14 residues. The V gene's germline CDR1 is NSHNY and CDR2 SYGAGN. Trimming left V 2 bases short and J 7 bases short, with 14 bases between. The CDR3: CASSEGLGANTQYF. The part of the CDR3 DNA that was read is TGTGCCAGCAGTGAGGGGCTGGGGGCGAACACCCAGTAC.

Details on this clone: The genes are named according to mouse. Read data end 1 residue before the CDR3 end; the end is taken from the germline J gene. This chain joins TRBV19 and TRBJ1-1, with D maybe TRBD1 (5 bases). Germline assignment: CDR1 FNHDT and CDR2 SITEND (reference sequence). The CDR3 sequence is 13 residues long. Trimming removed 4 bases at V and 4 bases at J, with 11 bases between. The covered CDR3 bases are TGTGCCAGCAGTTGGGGGGAGGGCACAGAAGTCTTC. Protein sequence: CASSWGEGTEVF. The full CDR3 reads CASSWGEGTEVFF.

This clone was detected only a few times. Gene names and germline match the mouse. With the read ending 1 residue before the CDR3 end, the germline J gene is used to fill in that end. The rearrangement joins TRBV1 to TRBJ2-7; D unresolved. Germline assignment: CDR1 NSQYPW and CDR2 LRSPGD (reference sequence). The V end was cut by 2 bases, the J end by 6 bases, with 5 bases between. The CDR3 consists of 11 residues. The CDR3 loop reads CTCSARIEQYF. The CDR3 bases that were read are TGCACCTGCAGTGCACGGATTGAACAGTAC.

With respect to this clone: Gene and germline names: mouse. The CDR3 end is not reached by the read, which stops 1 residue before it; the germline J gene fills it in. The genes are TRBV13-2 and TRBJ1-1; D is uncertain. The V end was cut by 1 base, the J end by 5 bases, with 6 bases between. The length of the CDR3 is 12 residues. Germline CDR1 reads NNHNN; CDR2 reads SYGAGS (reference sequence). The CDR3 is CASGDWATEVFF. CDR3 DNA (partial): TGTGCCAGCGGTGATTGGGCAACAGAAGTCTTC.

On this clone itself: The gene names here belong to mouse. CDR3 DNA (partial): TGTGCCAGCGCAGGGGGGACCAACGAAAGATTATTT. Its protein product is CASAGGTNERLF. The full CDR3 protein is CASAGGTNERLFF. V usage is TRBV13-3 and J usage is TRBJ1-4; the match to TRBD1 covers 7 bases. The read stops 1 residue short of the end of the CDR3; the missing end is completed from the germline J gene. V dropped 7 bases and J dropped 3; count of bases not matched to a gene: 3. From germline, CDR1 is NNHDY and CDR2 SYVADS. This CDR3 comprises 13 residues.

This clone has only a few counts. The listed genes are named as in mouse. Incomplete CDR3 DNA: TGTGGTGCTCACAGGGGGGAGGGGTCCTATGAACAGTAC. This translates into CGAHRGEGSYEQY. The whole CDR3 sequence is CGAHRGEGSYEQYF. This chain links TRBV20 with TRBJ2-7, with 8 bases that match TRBD1. The read gets to within 1 residue of the CDR3 end, and the germline J gene fills in the rest. V lost 5 bases, J lost 1 base, and 7 bases stayed unmatched. CDR1 GFQATS and CDR2 STVNSAI come from the germline V gene. This CDR3 comprises 14 residues.

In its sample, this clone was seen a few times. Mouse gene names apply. The CDR3 reads CASSLRTGNYEQYF. The CDR3 bases that were read are TGTGCTAGCAGTTTAAGGACAGGAAACTATGAACAGTAC. The rearrangement uses TRBV29 and TRBJ2-7, with 7 bases aligning to TRBD1. The read stops 1 residue short of the end of the CDR3; the missing end is completed from the germline J gene. The CDR3 contains 14 residues. CDR1 and CDR2 (germline): MSHET, SYDVDS. The J segment lost 3 bases and the V segment lost 2 bases, leaving 4 bases of the junction unmatched.

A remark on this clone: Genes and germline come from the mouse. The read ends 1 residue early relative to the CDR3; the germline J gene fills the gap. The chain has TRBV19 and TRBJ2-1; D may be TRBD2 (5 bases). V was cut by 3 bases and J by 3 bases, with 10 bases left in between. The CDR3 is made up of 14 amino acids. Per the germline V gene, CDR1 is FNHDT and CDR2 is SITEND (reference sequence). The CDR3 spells CASSNGEGYAEQFF. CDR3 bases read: TGTGCCAGCAGTAATGGGGAGGGCTATGCTGAGCAGTTC. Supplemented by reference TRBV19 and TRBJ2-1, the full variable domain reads GGIITQTPKFLIGQEGQKLTLKCQQNFNHDTMYWYRQDSGKGLRLIYYSITENDLQKGDLSEGYDASREKKSSFSLTVTSAQKNEMAVFLCASSNGEGYAEQFFGPGTRLTVL.

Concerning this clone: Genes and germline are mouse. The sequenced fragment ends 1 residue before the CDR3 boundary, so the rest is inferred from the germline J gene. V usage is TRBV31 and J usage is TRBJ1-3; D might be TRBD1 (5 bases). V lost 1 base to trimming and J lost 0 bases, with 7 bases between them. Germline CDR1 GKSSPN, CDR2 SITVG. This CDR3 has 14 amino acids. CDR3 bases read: TGTGCCTGGAGTCCCGACAGTTCTGGAAATACGCTCTAT. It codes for CAWSPDSSGNTLY. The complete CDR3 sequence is CAWSPDSSGNTLYF.

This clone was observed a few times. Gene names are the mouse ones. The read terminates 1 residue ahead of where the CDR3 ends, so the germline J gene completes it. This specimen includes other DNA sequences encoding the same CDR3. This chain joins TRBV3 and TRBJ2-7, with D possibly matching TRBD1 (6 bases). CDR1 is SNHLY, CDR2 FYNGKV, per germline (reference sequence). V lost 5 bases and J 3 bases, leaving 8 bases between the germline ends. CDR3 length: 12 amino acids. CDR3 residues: CASSPQGYEQYF. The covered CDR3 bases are TGTGCCAGCAGCCCACAGGGCTATGAACAGTAC.

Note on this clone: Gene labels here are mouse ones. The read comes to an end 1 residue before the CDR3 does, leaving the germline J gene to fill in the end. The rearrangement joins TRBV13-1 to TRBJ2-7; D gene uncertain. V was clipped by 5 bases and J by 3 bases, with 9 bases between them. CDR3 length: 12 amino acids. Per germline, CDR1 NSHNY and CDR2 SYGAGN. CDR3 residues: CASSQTIYEQYF. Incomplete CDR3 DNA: TGTGCCAGCAGCCAGACTATCTATGAACAGTAC.

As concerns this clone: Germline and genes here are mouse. The CDR3 reads CASRDRALNQDTQYF. CDR3 bases read: TGTGCTAGCAGGGACAGGGCCCTTAACCAAGACACCCAGTAC. The genes are TRBV29 and TRBJ2-5; 8 bases map to TRBD1. Read data end 1 residue before the CDR3 end; the end is taken from the germline J gene. CDR3 length: 15 residues. Trimming took 6 bases from V and 0 from J; bases not matched to a gene: 5. Germline-derived CDR1 and CDR2 are MSHET and SYDVDS. The whole variable domain, filled in from reference TRBV29 and TRBJ2-5, reads DMKVTQMPRYLIKRMGENVLLECGQDMSHETMYWYRQDPGLGLQLIYISYDVDSNSEGDIPKGYRVSRKKREHFSLILDSAKTNQTSVYFCASRDRALNQDTQYFGPGTRLLVL.

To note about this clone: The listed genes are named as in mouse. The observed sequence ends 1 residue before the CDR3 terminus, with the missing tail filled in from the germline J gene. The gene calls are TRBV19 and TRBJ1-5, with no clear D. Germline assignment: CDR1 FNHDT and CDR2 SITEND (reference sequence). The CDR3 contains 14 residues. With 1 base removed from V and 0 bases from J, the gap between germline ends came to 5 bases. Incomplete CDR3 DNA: TGTGCCAGCAGTATATCCGATAACAACCAGGCTCCGCTT. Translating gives CASSISDNNQAPL. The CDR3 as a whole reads CASSISDNNQAPLF.

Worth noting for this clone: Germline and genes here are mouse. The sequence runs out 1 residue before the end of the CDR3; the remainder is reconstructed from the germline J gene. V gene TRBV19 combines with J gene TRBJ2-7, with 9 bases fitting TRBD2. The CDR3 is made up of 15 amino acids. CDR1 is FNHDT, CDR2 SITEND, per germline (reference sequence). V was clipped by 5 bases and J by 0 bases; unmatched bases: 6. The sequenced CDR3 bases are TGTGCCAGCAGGTCCGGACTGGGGAACTCCTATGAACAGTAC. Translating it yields CASRSGLGNSYEQY. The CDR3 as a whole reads CASRSGLGNSYEQYF.

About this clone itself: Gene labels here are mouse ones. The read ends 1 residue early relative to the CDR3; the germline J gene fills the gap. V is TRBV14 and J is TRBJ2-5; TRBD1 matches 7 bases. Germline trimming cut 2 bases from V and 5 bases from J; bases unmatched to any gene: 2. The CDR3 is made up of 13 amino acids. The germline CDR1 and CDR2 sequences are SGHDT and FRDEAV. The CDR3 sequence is CASSLGTADTQYF. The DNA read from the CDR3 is TGTGCCAGCAGTTTGGGGACAGCAGACACCCAGTAC. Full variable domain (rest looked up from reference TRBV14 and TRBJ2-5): EAGVTQSPRYAVLQEGQAVSFWCDPISGHDTLYWYQQPRDQGPQLLVYFRDEAVIDNSQLPSDRFSAVRPKGTNSTLKIQSAKQGDTATYLCASSLGTADTQYFGPGTRLLVL.

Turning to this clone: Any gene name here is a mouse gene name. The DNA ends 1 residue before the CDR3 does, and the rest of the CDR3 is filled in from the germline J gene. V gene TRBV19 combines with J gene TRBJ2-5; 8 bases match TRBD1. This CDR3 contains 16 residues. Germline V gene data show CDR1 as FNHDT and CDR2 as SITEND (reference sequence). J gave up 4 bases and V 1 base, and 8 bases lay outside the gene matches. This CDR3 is CASSIPRTGKEDTQYF. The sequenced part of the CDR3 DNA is TGTGCCAGCAGTATACCCCGGACAGGGAAGGAAGACACCCAGTAC. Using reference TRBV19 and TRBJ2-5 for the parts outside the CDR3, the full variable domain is GGIITQTPKFLIGQEGQKLTLKCQQNFNHDTMYWYRQDSGKGLRLIYYSITENDLQKGDLSEGYDASREKKSSFSLTVTSAQKNEMAVFLCASSIPRTGKEDTQYFGPGTRLLVL.